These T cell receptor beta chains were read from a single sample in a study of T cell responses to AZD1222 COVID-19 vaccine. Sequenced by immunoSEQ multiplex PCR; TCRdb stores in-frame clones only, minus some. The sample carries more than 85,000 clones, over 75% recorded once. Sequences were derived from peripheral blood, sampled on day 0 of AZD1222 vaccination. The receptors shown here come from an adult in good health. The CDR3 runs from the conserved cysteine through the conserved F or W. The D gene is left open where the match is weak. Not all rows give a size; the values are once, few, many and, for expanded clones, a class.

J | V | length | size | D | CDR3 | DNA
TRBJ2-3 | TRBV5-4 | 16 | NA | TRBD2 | CASSLGLAGVTDTQYF | TGTGCCAGCAGCTTGGGACTAGCGGGGGTCACAGATACGCAGTATTTT
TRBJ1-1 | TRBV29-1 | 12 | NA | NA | CSVDAQNTEAFF | TGCAGCGTTGATGCGCAGAACACTGAAGCTTTCTTT
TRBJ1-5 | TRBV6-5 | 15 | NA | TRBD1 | CASSPDRELNQPQHF | TGTGCCAGCAGTCCCGACAGGGAACTAAATCAGCCCCAGCATTTT
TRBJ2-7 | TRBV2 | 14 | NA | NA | CASSGSGSSYEQYF | TGTGCCAGCAGTGGGAGTGGGAGCTCCTACGAGCAGTACTTC
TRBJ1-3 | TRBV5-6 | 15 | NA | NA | CASSLWGHSGNTIYF | TGTGCCAGCAGCTTGTGGGGCCACTCTGGAAACACCATATATTTT
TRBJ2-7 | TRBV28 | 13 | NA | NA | CASSGGPPYEQYF | TGTGCCAGCAGTGGCGGGCCCCCCTACGAGCAGTACTTC
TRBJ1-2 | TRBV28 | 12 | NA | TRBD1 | CASRRTGDGYTF | TGTGCCAGCAGACGGACAGGGGATGGCTACACCTTC
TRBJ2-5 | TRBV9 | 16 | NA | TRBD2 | CASSVVGGGAQETQYF | TGTGCCAGCAGCGTAGTCGGCGGGGGGGCCCAAGAGACCCAGTACTTC
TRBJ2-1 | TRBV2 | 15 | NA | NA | CASSAGSGSYNEQFF | TGTGCCAGCAGTGCAGGGTCTGGCTCCTACAATGAGCAGTTCTTC
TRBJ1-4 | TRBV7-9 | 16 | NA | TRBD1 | CASSLATGGPNEKLFF | TGTGCCAGCAGCTTAGCGACAGGGGGACCTAATGAAAAACTGTTTTTT
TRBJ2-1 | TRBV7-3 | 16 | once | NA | CASSQGGTPSYNEQFF | TGTGCCAGCAGCCAAGGTGGGACGCCCTCCTACAATGAGCAGTTCTTC
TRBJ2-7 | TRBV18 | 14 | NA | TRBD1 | CASSPSTGWYEQYF | TGTGCCAGCTCACCCTCGACAGGGTGGTACGAGCAGTACTTC
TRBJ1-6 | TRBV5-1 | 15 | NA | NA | CASSWTRDPNSPLHF | TGCGCCAGCAGCTGGACCCGGGACCCAAATTCACCCCTCCACTTT
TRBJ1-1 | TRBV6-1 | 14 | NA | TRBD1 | CASSEGTGNTEAFF | TGTGCCAGCAGTGAAGGGACAGGGAACACTGAAGCTTTCTTT
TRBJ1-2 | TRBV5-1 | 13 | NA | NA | CASSLDGEGGYTF | TGCGCCAGCAGCTTGGACGGTGAGGGTGGCTACACCTTC